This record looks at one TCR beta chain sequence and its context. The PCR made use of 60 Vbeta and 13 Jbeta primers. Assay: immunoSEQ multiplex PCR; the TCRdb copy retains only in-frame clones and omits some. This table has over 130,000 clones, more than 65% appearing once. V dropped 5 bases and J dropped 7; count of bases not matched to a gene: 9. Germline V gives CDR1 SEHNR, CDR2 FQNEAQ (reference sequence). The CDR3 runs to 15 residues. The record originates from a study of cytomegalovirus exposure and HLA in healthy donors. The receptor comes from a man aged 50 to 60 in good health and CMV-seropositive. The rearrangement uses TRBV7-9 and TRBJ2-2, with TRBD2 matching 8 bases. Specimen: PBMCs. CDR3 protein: CASSRERERVGELFF. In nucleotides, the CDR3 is TGTGCCAGCAGCCGAGAGCGGGAGCGGGTCGGGGAGCTGTTTTTT.